Listed below are T cell receptor beta chains from one sample, sequenced in a study of CD8 T cells in Susac syndrome. MiXCR was run by TCRdb on the immunoSEQ multiplex PCR reads, yielding one entry per CDR3 protein. This table holds 150,000 to 200,000 distinct CDR3 sequences, nearly 97% found once. Sequenced material: CD4+ T cells from PBMCs. These receptors originate from a human donor with Susac syndrome. Each CDR3 is given with its conserved first and last residue. A D gene is named only where the DNA matches it firmly. Size is omitted from some rows. Given values are once, few, many or a class for expanded clones.

d_gene: NA
v_gene: TRBV25-1
len: 13
j_gene: TRBJ1-2
abundance: NA
CDR3nt: TGTGCCAGCAGCGGACAGAATCTTTATGGCTACACCTTC
CDR3aa: CASSGQNLYGYTF

d_gene: NA
v_gene: TRBV20-1
len: 8
j_gene: TRBJ1-1
abundance: NA
CDR3nt: TGCAGTGCCGAAGAAGCTTTCTTT
CDR3aa: CSAEEAFF

d_gene: TRBD1
v_gene: TRBV15
len: 14
j_gene: TRBJ2-7
abundance: NA
CDR3nt: TGTGCCACCAGCTCCCGGGACAGCTCCTACGAGCAGTACTTC
CDR3aa: CATSSRDSSYEQYF

d_gene: TRBD1
v_gene: TRBV12-3/TRBV12-4
len: 14
j_gene: TRBJ1-2
abundance: NA
CDR3nt: TGTGCCAGCAGCTTCGACAGGGATATCTATGGCTACACCTTC
CDR3aa: CASSFDRDIYGYTF

d_gene: NA
v_gene: TRBV12-3/TRBV12-4
len: 11
j_gene: TRBJ1-5
abundance: NA
CDR3nt: TGTGCCAGCCCAGGGCTTCAGCCCCAGCATTTT
CDR3aa: CASPGLQPQHF

d_gene: NA
v_gene: TRBV7-9
len: 12
j_gene: TRBJ2-5
abundance: NA
CDR3nt: TGTGCCAGCAGCTCCCTTTGGGAGACCCAGTACTTC
CDR3aa: CASSSLWETQYF

d_gene: NA
v_gene: TRBV20-1
len: 13
j_gene: TRBJ1-1
abundance: NA
CDR3nt: TGCAGTGCTTACAAGTCTGCGGACACTGAAGCTTTCTTT
CDR3aa: CSAYKSADTEAFF

d_gene: TRBD2
v_gene: TRBV15
len: 14
j_gene: TRBJ2-5
abundance: NA
CDR3nt: TGTGCCACCAGCAGACACGGGGGGTCCGAGACCCAGTACTTC
CDR3aa: CATSRHGGSETQYF

d_gene: NA
v_gene: TRBV29-1
len: 13
j_gene: TRBJ2-7
abundance: NA
CDR3nt: TGCAGCGGGGGGACGTCTCTGATGGACGAGCAGTACTTC
CDR3aa: CSGGTSLMDEQYF

d_gene: NA
v_gene: TRBV27
len: 13
j_gene: TRBJ1-2
abundance: NA
CDR3nt: TGTGCCAGCAGTTTGACGGGGCGGGTCGGCTACACCTTC
CDR3aa: CASSLTGRVGYTF

d_gene: NA
v_gene: TRBV12-3/TRBV12-4
len: 15
j_gene: TRBJ2-1
abundance: NA
CDR3nt: TGTGCCAGCAGCTACGGGGTGGCAGACGTAAATGAGCAGTTCTTC
CDR3aa: CASSYGVADVNEQFF

d_gene: NA
v_gene: TRBV20-1
len: 13
j_gene: TRBJ2-7
abundance: NA
CDR3nt: TGCAGTGCTTTCGACAGGAATACCTACGAGCAGTACTTC
CDR3aa: CSAFDRNTYEQYF

d_gene: NA
v_gene: TRBV20-1
len: 13
j_gene: TRBJ1-6
abundance: NA
CDR3nt: TGCAGTGCTAGAGATCTCGCGGATTCACCCCTCCACTTT
CDR3aa: CSARDLADSPLHF

d_gene: TRBD2
v_gene: TRBV12-3/TRBV12-4
len: 15
j_gene: TRBJ2-4
abundance: NA
CDR3nt: TGTGCCAGCAGTGCCGGGACTATTGGTGGAAACATTCAGTACTTC
CDR3aa: CASSAGTIGGNIQYF

d_gene: NA
v_gene: TRBV12-3/TRBV12-4
len: 13
j_gene: TRBJ1-2
abundance: NA
CDR3nt: TGTGCCAGCAGCATCGGGGAGTACTATGGCTACACCTTC
CDR3aa: CASSIGEYYGYTF

d_gene: NA
v_gene: TRBV20-1
len: 12
j_gene: TRBJ1-1
abundance: NA
CDR3nt: TGCAGTGCCGCGGGGGGGAACACTGAAGCTTTCTTT
CDR3aa: CSAAGGNTEAFF

d_gene: NA
v_gene: TRBV7-8
len: 12
j_gene: TRBJ1-1
abundance: NA
CDR3nt: TGTGCCAGCAGCTCGTCGGACGCTGAAGCTTTCTTT
CDR3aa: CASSSSDAEAFF

d_gene: NA
v_gene: TRBV7-9
len: 13
j_gene: TRBJ1-1
abundance: NA
CDR3nt: TGTGCCAGCCTCCGCCCGGTGAACACTGAAGCTTTCTTT
CDR3aa: CASLRPVNTEAFF

d_gene: NA
v_gene: TRBV2
len: 16
j_gene: TRBJ2-5
abundance: NA
CDR3nt: TGTGCCAGCAGTGTGGGGGGACAGCGACCTCAAGAGACCCAGTACTTC
CDR3aa: CASSVGGQRPQETQYF

d_gene: TRBD1
v_gene: TRBV6-5
len: 14
j_gene: TRBJ2-5
abundance: NA
CDR3nt: TGTGCCAGCAGTTACTCTTCAGGGGGCAAGACCCAGTACTTC
CDR3aa: CASSYSSGGKTQYF

d_gene: NA
v_gene: TRBV24-1
len: 12
j_gene: TRBJ1-2
abundance: NA
CDR3nt: TGTGCCACCAGTGATTATCCCCATGGCTACACCTTC
CDR3aa: CATSDYPHGYTF

d_gene: NA
v_gene: TRBV6-5
len: 14
j_gene: TRBJ2-7
abundance: NA
CDR3nt: TGTGCCAGCAGCCACCGACGTGGGGTAGGGGAGCAGTACTTC
CDR3aa: CASSHRRGVGEQYF

d_gene: NA
v_gene: TRBV14
len: 14
j_gene: TRBJ1-6
abundance: NA
CDR3nt: TGTGCCAGCAGCCCTGGACAGCGGACTTCACCCCTCCACTTT
CDR3aa: CASSPGQRTSPLHF

d_gene: NA
v_gene: TRBV20-1
len: 17
j_gene: TRBJ2-5
abundance: NA
CDR3nt: TGCAGTGCTAGAGAGGTTCGATTGGGGGGGGGCCGAGAGACCCAGTACTTC
CDR3aa: CSAREVRLGGGRETQYF

d_gene: TRBD1
v_gene: TRBV12-3/TRBV12-4
len: 15
j_gene: TRBJ2-1
abundance: NA
CDR3nt: TGTGCCAGCAGTTTATGGGACAGCCTCTACAATGAGCAGTTCTTC
CDR3aa: CASSLWDSLYNEQFF

d_gene: NA
v_gene: TRBV5-1
len: 15
j_gene: TRBJ2-5
abundance: NA
CDR3nt: TGCGCCAGCAGCTTGGAAATCTCGGCCCAAGAGACCCAGTACTTC
CDR3aa: CASSLEISAQETQYF

d_gene: NA
v_gene: TRBV7-2
len: 11
j_gene: TRBJ2-5
abundance: NA
CDR3nt: TGTGCCAGCAGCAACTCTGGGACCCAGTACTTC
CDR3aa: CASSNSGTQYF

d_gene: TRBD1
v_gene: TRBV10-3
len: 16
j_gene: TRBJ1-2
abundance: NA
CDR3nt: TGTGCCATCACCCCGGGACAGGGGCAGACGATTTATGGCTACACCTTC
CDR3aa: CAITPGQGQTIYGYTF

d_gene: NA
v_gene: TRBV18
len: 14
j_gene: TRBJ2-6
abundance: NA
CDR3nt: TGTGCCTCCCAAATTGGATCTGGGGCCAACGTCCTGACTTTC
CDR3aa: CASQIGSGANVLTF

d_gene: TRBD2
v_gene: TRBV12-3/TRBV12-4
len: 13
j_gene: TRBJ2-5
abundance: NA
CDR3nt: TGTGCCAGCAATACGGGGGGGCGAGAGACCCAGTACTTC
CDR3aa: CASNTGGRETQYF

d_gene: NA
v_gene: TRBV5-1
len: 13
j_gene: TRBJ1-2
abundance: NA
CDR3nt: TGCGCCAGCAGCTTGGACGGGCTCTATGGCTACACCTTC
CDR3aa: CASSLDGLYGYTF

d_gene: NA
v_gene: TRBV5-4
len: 12
j_gene: TRBJ1-1
abundance: NA
CDR3nt: TGTGCCAGCAGCTTGAGGACGGGTGAAGCTTTCTTT
CDR3aa: CASSLRTGEAFF

d_gene: NA
v_gene: TRBV29-1
len: 12
j_gene: TRBJ2-4
abundance: NA
CDR3nt: TGCAGCGGTGCGGTAGCCAAAAACATTCAGTACTTC
CDR3aa: CSGAVAKNIQYF

d_gene: NA
v_gene: TRBV19
len: 12
j_gene: TRBJ1-2
abundance: NA
CDR3nt: TGTGCCGTGCGCGGGGGAAACTATGGCTACACCTTC
CDR3aa: CAVRGGNYGYTF

d_gene: TRBD1
v_gene: TRBV5-1
len: 16
j_gene: TRBJ2-5
abundance: NA
CDR3nt: TGCGCCAGCAGCTTGGCCGGGACAGGGTTCCAAGAGACCCAGTACTTC
CDR3aa: CASSLAGTGFQETQYF

d_gene: NA
v_gene: TRBV12-3/TRBV12-4
len: 14
j_gene: TRBJ1-1
abundance: NA
CDR3nt: TGTGCCAGCATGTCTTTGAGGCTCGAGACTGAAGCTTTCTTT
CDR3aa: CASMSLRLETEAFF

d_gene: NA
v_gene: TRBV15
len: 14
j_gene: TRBJ2-7
abundance: NA
CDR3nt: TGTGCCACCAGCAGAAAAAGTCCCTCCTACGAGCAGTACTTC
CDR3aa: CATSRKSPSYEQYF

d_gene: NA
v_gene: TRBV12-3/TRBV12-4
len: 11
j_gene: TRBJ1-2
abundance: NA
CDR3nt: TGTGCCAGCAGTTTTCGCTATGGCTACACCTTC
CDR3aa: CASSFRYGYTF

d_gene: NA
v_gene: TRBV30
len: 14
j_gene: TRBJ1-1
abundance: NA
CDR3nt: TGTGCCTGGAGTGTACGGGGGGCGAACACTGAAGCTTTCTTT
CDR3aa: CAWSVRGANTEAFF

d_gene: NA
v_gene: TRBV7-3
len: 13
j_gene: TRBJ2-1
abundance: NA
CDR3nt: TGTGCCAGCAGCTCCGGGGGCAGGTATGAGCAGTTCTTC
CDR3aa: CASSSGGRYEQFF

d_gene: NA
v_gene: TRBV5-1
len: 14
j_gene: TRBJ1-5
abundance: NA
CDR3nt: TGCGCCAGCAGCTCCGACAGCGGAAATCAGCCCCAGCATTTT
CDR3aa: CASSSDSGNQPQHF

d_gene: NA
v_gene: TRBV23-1
len: 13
j_gene: TRBJ1-6
abundance: once
CDR3nt: TGCGCCAGCAGTCAATTACAGCTCTCACCCCTCCACTTT
CDR3aa: CASSQLQLSPLHF

d_gene: NA
v_gene: TRBV5-1
len: 14
j_gene: TRBJ1-4
abundance: NA
CDR3nt: TGCGCCAGCAGCCCGGGGACGGAAAATGAAAAACTGTTTTTT
CDR3aa: CASSPGTENEKLFF

d_gene: TRBD1
v_gene: TRBV29-1
len: 13
j_gene: TRBJ2-7
abundance: NA
CDR3nt: TGCAGCGTTGAGGGGACAGGGGCCTACGAGCAGTACTTC
CDR3aa: CSVEGTGAYEQYF

d_gene: TRBD2
v_gene: TRBV5-4
len: 17
j_gene: TRBJ2-1
abundance: NA
CDR3nt: TGTGCCAGCAGCCCCTTGACTAGCGGGGGGGCCATGGATGAGCAGTTCTTC
CDR3aa: CASSPLTSGGAMDEQFF

d_gene: TRBD2
v_gene: TRBV6-5
len: 13
j_gene: TRBJ2-3
abundance: NA
CDR3nt: TGTGCCAGCAGTTACAAGCGGGGAGATACGCAGTATTTT
CDR3aa: CASSYKRGDTQYF

d_gene: NA
v_gene: TRBV20-1
len: 14
j_gene: TRBJ1-2
abundance: NA
CDR3nt: TGCAGTGCTAGAGGGGCGGGGATGAACTATGGCTACACCTTC
CDR3aa: CSARGAGMNYGYTF

d_gene: TRBD1
v_gene: TRBV18
len: 16
j_gene: TRBJ2-1
abundance: NA
CDR3nt: TGTGCCAGCTCACCCTACCGGGACAGGGTCCTCAATGAGCAGTTCTTC
CDR3aa: CASSPYRDRVLNEQFF

d_gene: NA
v_gene: TRBV19
len: 14
j_gene: TRBJ1-5
abundance: NA
CDR3nt: TGTGCCAGTAGGGCAGACTATAGCAATCAGCCCCAGCATTTT
CDR3aa: CASRADYSNQPQHF

d_gene: NA
v_gene: TRBV7-3
len: 15
j_gene: TRBJ2-1
abundance: NA
CDR3nt: TGTGCCAGCAGCGTCGCTAGCGACTCCTACAATGAGCAGTTCTTC
CDR3aa: CASSVASDSYNEQFF

d_gene: TRBD1
v_gene: TRBV7-2
len: 14
j_gene: TRBJ2-5
abundance: NA
CDR3nt: TGTGCCAGCAAGGGACAGGGGGAGGGGGAGACCCAGTACTTC
CDR3aa: CASKGQGEGETQYF

d_gene: NA
v_gene: TRBV28
len: 11
j_gene: TRBJ1-5
abundance: NA
CDR3nt: TGTGCCAGCAGTCCTAATCAGCCCCAGCATTTT
CDR3aa: CASSPNQPQHF

d_gene: TRBD2
v_gene: TRBV5-1
len: 16
j_gene: TRBJ2-3
abundance: NA
CDR3nt: TGCGCCAGCAGCTTGATGGGGGGGACTTACACAGATACGCAGTATTTT
CDR3aa: CASSLMGGTYTDTQYF

d_gene: TRBD2
v_gene: TRBV7-2
len: 15
j_gene: TRBJ2-7
abundance: few
CDR3nt: TGTGCCAGCAGCTTATCGGGGGGGAGCTCCTACGAGCAGTACTTC
CDR3aa: CASSLSGGSSYEQYF

d_gene: NA
v_gene: TRBV29-1
len: 13
j_gene: TRBJ1-1
abundance: few
CDR3nt: TGCAGCGTTGAAGGGGGTGGGAACACTGAAGCTTTCTTT
CDR3aa: CSVEGGGNTEAFF

d_gene: NA
v_gene: TRBV3-1
len: 14
j_gene: TRBJ2-1
abundance: NA
CDR3nt: TGTGCCAGCAGCCCCCTGGATAGAGACGGTGAGCAGTTCTTC
CDR3aa: CASSPLDRDGEQFF

d_gene: NA
v_gene: TRBV7-2
len: 13
j_gene: TRBJ2-7
abundance: NA
CDR3nt: TGTGCCAGCAGCTCCCCGGCCTTGTCCGAGCAGTACTTC
CDR3aa: CASSSPALSEQYF